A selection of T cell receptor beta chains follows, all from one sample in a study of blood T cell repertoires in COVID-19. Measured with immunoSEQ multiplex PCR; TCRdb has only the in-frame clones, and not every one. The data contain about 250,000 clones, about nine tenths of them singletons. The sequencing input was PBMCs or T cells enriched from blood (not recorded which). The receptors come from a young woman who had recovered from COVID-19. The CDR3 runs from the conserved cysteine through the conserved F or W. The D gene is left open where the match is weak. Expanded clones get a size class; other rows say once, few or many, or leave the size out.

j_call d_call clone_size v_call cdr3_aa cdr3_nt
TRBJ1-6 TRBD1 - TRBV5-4 CASSLAGGSPLHF TGTGCCAGCAGCTTGGCAGGGGGTTCACCCCTCCACTTT
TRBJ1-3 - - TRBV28 CASRETGSGNTIYF TGTGCCAGCAGAGAAACAGGGTCTGGAAACACCATATATTTT
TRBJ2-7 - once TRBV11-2 CASSLDPPATTKQYF TGTGCCAGCAGCTTAGATCCCCCCGCAACTACGAAGCAGTACTTC
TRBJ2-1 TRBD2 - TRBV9 CASSVETSGNNEQFF TGTGCCAGCAGCGTAGAAACTAGCGGCAACAATGAGCAGTTCTTC
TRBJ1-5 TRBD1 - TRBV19 CASRDRVDQPQHF TGTGCCAGTAGGGACAGGGTAGACCAGCCCCAGCATTTT
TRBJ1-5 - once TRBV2 CASSIQRTQHF TGTGCCAGCTCGATCCAGAGGACCCAGCATTTT
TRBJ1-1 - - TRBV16 CASSQQGWSEAFF TGTGCCAGCAGCCAACAGGGGTGGTCTGAAGCTTTCTTT
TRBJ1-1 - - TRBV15 CATSREGPDGNTEAFF TGTGCCACCAGCAGAGAGGGGCCCGACGGGAACACTGAAGCTTTCTTT
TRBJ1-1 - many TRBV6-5 CAAIQLTPLGDEAFF TGTGCCGCCATCCAACTGACCCCCCTCGGGGATGAAGCTTTCTTT
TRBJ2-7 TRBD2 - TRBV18 CASSPTPGGGEQYF TGTGCCAGCTCACCGACGCCCGGCGGGGGCGAGCAGTACTTC
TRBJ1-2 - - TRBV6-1 CASSEYGDYGYTF TGTGCCAGCAGTGAATACGGGGACTATGGCTACACCTTC
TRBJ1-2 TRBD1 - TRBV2 CASRDRAYGYTF TGTGCCAGCAGGGACAGGGCGTATGGCTACACCTTC
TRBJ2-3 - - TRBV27 CASSLLLSATDTQYF TGTGCCAGCAGTTTGCTGCTCTCTGCGACAGATACGCAGTATTTT
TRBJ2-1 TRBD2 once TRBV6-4 CASSDWKTSGRCEQFF TGTGCCAGCAGTGACTGGAAAACTAGCGGGAGATGTGAGCAGTTCTTC
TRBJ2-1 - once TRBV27 CASSYPSFKDEQFF TGTGCCAGCAGTTACCCTAGCTTTAAGGATGAGCAGTTCTTC
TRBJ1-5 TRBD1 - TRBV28 CASSFGQVNQPQHF TGTGCCAGCAGTTTCGGACAGGTTAATCAGCCCCAGCATTTT
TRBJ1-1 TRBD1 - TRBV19 CASRTKPGQGTEAFF TGTGCCAGTAGAACTAAACCGGGACAGGGCACTGAAGCTTTCTTT
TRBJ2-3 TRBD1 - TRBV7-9 CASSEDRGRTDTQYF TGTGCCAGCAGCGAGGACAGGGGGCGGACAGATACGCAGTATTTT
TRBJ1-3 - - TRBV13 CASSLGTAGNTIYF TGTGCCAGCAGCTTAGGTACAGCAGGAAACACCATATATTTT
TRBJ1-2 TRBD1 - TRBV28 CASSLSSRVQGYGYTF TGTGCCAGCAGTTTATCCTCGCGGGTACAGGGGTATGGCTACACCTTC
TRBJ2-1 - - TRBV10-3 CAISESRESYNEQFF TGTGCCATCAGTGAGTCGAGGGAGTCCTACAATGAGCAGTTCTTC
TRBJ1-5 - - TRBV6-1 CASSEWGRAGQPQHF TGTGCCAGCAGTGAATGGGGCAGGGCCGGTCAGCCCCAGCATTTT